The 29 T cell receptor beta chains in this list originate from one sample, sequenced in a study of blood T cell repertoires in COVID-19. Repertoires were generated with immunoSEQ multiplex PCR, while TCRdb's copy carries only in-frame clones and drops some. The top ten clones hold roughly 4.1% of a sample with approximately 99,000 clones, about 80% of them seen once. Sequencing input: peripheral blood. Receptors were obtained from a woman in her seventies with acute or convalescent COVID-19.

This clone was counted between two and nine times. The V call is TRBV7-9, the J call TRBJ2-3; TRBD1 aligns across 7 bases. The CDR3 length is 14 residues. Trimming at V came to 5 bases and at J to 2 bases, leaving 4 bases not matched to a gene. Per the germline V gene, CDR1 is SEHNR and CDR2 is FQNEAQ (reference sequence). The CDR3 sequence: CASSRTGVTDTQYF. CDR3 nucleotides: TGTGCCAGCAGCCGTACAGGGGTCACAGATACGCAGTATTTT. Full variable domain (rest looked up from reference TRBV7-9 and TRBJ2-3): DTGVSQNPRHKITKRGQNVTFRCDPISEHNRLYWYRQTLGQGPEFLTYFQNEAQLEKSRLLSDRFSAERPKGSFSTLEIQRTEQGDSAMYLCASSRTGVTDTQYFGPGTRLTVL.

The chain uses TRBV4-2 and TRBJ2-5, with D possibly matching TRBD2 (5 bases). There are 16 residues in the CDR3. V lost 1 base and J lost 9, with 21 bases in between. Germline assignment: CDR1 LGHNA and CDR2 YNFKEQ. This CDR3 is CASSQGTSITNGAQYF. The CDR3 DNA is TGTGCCAGCAGCCAAGGGACTTCAATTACGAACGGGGCCCAGTACTTC.

J is TRBJ1-2 and V is TRBV4-3, with D perhaps TRBD1 (6 bases). Germline CDR1 reads LGHNA; CDR2 reads YSLEER. The V and J ends lost 1 base and 4 bases respectively, with 13 bases between them. The CDR3 has 15 amino acids. The CDR3 nucleotides are TGCGCCAGCAGCCAAGCACAGGTGGACAGCTATGGCTACACCTTC. Translated, it gives CASSQAQVDSYGYTF.

The genes are TRBV18 and TRBJ1-1, with 10 bases matching TRBD1. The CDR3 sequence is 17 residues long. Germline V gives CDR1 KGHSH, CDR2 LQKENI. After removal of 2 bases from V and 10 bases from J, the junction contained 16 bases not matched to a gene. CDR3 sequence reads: CASSPLKDRGATDPAFF. In nucleotides, the CDR3 is TGTGCCAGCTCACCATTAAAGGACAGGGGGGCCACCGATCCAGCTTTCTTT.

The V call is TRBV5-4, the J call TRBJ1-1, with D possibly matching TRBD1 (5 bases). The CDR3 sequence is 14 residues long. V gave up 0 bases and J gave up 5 bases, with 11 bases separating them. CDR1 is SGHNT, CDR2 YYREEE, per germline (reference sequence). The CDR3 region has the DNA TGTGCCAGCAGCTTGGAGGGGCGGGAGACTGAAGCTTTCTTT. Translated, it gives CASSLEGRETEAFF.

The rearrangement links TRBV6-6 to TRBJ2-5, with D tentatively TRBD1 (6 bases). Germline V lookup: CDR1 MNHNY, CDR2 SVGAGI (reference sequence). Trimming removed 4 bases from V and 6 bases from J, with 15 bases in between. The CDR3 totals 14 residues. The CDR3 bases are TGTGCCAGCAGTTCCGCTTCCAGGGGACAGACCCAGTACTTC. Encoded protein: CASSSASRGQTQYF.

The V call is TRBV28, the J call TRBJ2-4, with TRBD1 matching 9 bases. Trimming took 7 bases from V and 10 from J; bases not matched to a gene: 8. Germline CDR1 MDHEN, CDR2 SYDVKM. CDR3 length: 13 residues. CDR3 sequence: CASNGQGTGIQYF. Written as DNA, the CDR3 is TGTGCCAGCAACGGACAGGGGACGGGAATTCAGTACTTC.

This chain links TRBV7-9 with TRBJ1-2; TRBD1 aligns across 8 bases. The CDR3 loop spans 15 amino acids. Looked up from germline, CDR1 is SEHNR and CDR2 is FQNEAQ (reference sequence). V trimming: 2 bases; J trimming: 4 bases; junction bases outside the gene matches: 6. CDR3 sequence (DNA): TGTGCCAGCAGCTTAACAGGACAGGGAAGCTATGGCTACACCTTC. Protein sequence: CASSLTGQGSYGYTF. Full variable domain (rest looked up from reference TRBV7-9 and TRBJ1-2): DTGVSQNPRHKITKRGQNVTFRCDPISEHNRLYWYRQTLGQGPEFLTYFQNEAQLEKSRLLSDRFSAERPKGSFSTLEIQRTEQGDSAMYLCASSLTGQGSYGYTFGSGTRLTVV.

The J gene is TRBJ1-2, the V gene TRBV19, with a weak D call TRBD1 (5 bases). Trimming left V 10 bases short and J 7 bases short, with 28 bases between. Germline assignment: CDR1 LNHDA and CDR2 SQIVND (reference sequence). The CDR3 totals 16 residues. CDR3 DNA: TGTGCCAACACCTGCATAGGCCGGGGGGTAGGGACTGGCTACACCTTC. Protein: CANTCIGRGVGTGYTF.

This clone was counted a few times. The chain carries TRBV2 and TRBJ1-2, with 7 nucleotides matching TRBD1. Germline-derived CDR1 and CDR2 are SNHLY and FYNNEI. The CDR3 loop spans 12 amino acids. J was trimmed by 7 bases and V by 8 bases; bases with no gene match: 7. CDR3 residues: CASDETGFGYTF. CDR3 DNA sequence: TGTGCCAGCGATGAGACAGGGTTTGGCTACACCTTC.

The CDR3 loop reads CASSQDHGQGAGYTF. The CDR3 DNA sequence: TGTGCCAGCAGCCAAGATCACGGCCAGGGGGCTGGCTACACCTTC. This rearrangement joins TRBV4-2 to TRBJ1-2; TRBD1 aligns across 8 bases. The CDR3 covers 15 residues. Trimming cost V 0 bases and J 7 bases; bases outside gene matches: 7. Germline V gene data show CDR1 as LGHNA and CDR2 as YNFKEQ.

The rearrangement links TRBV6-2 or TRBV6-3 to TRBJ1-3; tentatively, D is TRBD1 (5 bases). Per germline, CDR1 MNHEY and CDR2 SVGEGT. This CDR3 is 16 amino acids long. Trimming took 5 bases from V and 0 from J, leaving 14 bases between them. The CDR3 DNA sequence: TGTGCCAGCAGTCCCTTCGACAGAAGCTCTGGAAACACCATATATTTT. The encoded protein is CASSPFDRSSGNTIYF.

This chain joins TRBV5-8 and TRBJ2-2; unclear D gene. V was shortened by 7 bases and J by 8 bases, with 6 bases between the two germline ends. The CDR3 is 10 amino acids. Germline V gene sequence: CDR1 SGHTS, CDR2 YDEGEE. The CDR3 reads CASYGGELFF. The CDR3 DNA reads as TGTGCCAGCTACGGGGGGGAGCTGTTTTTT.

This chain links TRBV7-9 with TRBJ1-4; D perhaps matches TRBD1 (6 bases). Between the trimmed V and J ends, which lost 0 bases and 0 bases, there was a span of 8 bases. The CDR3 has 16 residues. CDR1 SEHNR and CDR2 FQNEAQ come from the germline V gene (reference sequence). CDR3 DNA: TGTGCCAGCAGCTTAGCAAACAGGGCAACTAATGAAAAACTGTTTTTT. The encoded protein is CASSLANRATNEKLFF.

V and J are TRBV28 and TRBJ2-7, with 9 bases aligning to TRBD2. There are 15 residues in the CDR3. CDR1 and CDR2 from the germline V gene are MDHEN and SYDVKM. Unmatched junction bases numbered 8, after V lost 8 bases and J lost 0 bases. The CDR3 DNA reads as TGTGCCAGCGCTAGCGGGGACCTCAGCTCCTACGAGCAGTACTTC. This translates into CASASGDLSSYEQYF.

The chain recombines TRBV7-9 with TRBJ1-5, with D hard to call. V was cut by 3 bases and J by 7 bases, with 7 bases left in between. The length of the CDR3 is 12 residues. Germline V CDR1 and CDR2: SEHNR, FQNEAQ (reference sequence). CDR3 residues: CASSFSKQPQHF. The CDR3 DNA follows: TGTGCCAGCAGCTTTTCCAAACAGCCCCAGCATTTT.

The rearrangement links TRBV15 to TRBJ1-2; TRBD1 matches 9 bases. The CDR3 is made up of 16 amino acids. The germline V gene encodes CDR1 LNHNV and CDR2 YYDKDF (reference sequence). The ends lost 5 bases at V and 3 bases at J; junction bases unmatched: 10. This CDR3 is CATSRRQGVRYYGYTF. DNA for the CDR3: TGTGCCACCAGCCGAAGACAGGGGGTGCGGTACTATGGCTACACCTTC.

The rearrangement uses TRBV2 and TRBJ1-1; D is perhaps TRBD1 (6 bases). Germline loops: CDR1 SNHLY, CDR2 FYNNEI. With 5 bases removed from V and 10 bases from J, the gap between germline ends came to 23 bases. The CDR3 covers 15 residues. CDR3 in DNA: TGTGCCAGCAGTCTCTTTGGACAGCTCTCTGCTGGAGCTTTCTTT. As protein: CASSLFGQLSAGAFF.

V gene TRBV11-3 combines with J gene TRBJ2-7; 7 bases align to TRBD2. The CDR3 covers 15 residues. Per the germline V gene, CDR1 is SGHNT and CDR2 is YENEEA. Unmatched junction bases numbered 10, after V lost 6 bases and J lost 2 bases. CDR3 amino acids: CASSPTGTKPYEQYF. Here the CDR3 DNA reads TGTGCCAGCAGTCCGACCGGGACTAAACCCTACGAGCAGTACTTC.

The table lists this clone with a few counts. The chain couples TRBV6-6 to TRBJ1-1; TRBD1 matches 9 bases. V shed 5 bases, J shed 3 bases, and the junction held 10 bases outside the gene matches. Germline V gene lookup returns CDR1 MNHNY and CDR2 SVGAGI (reference sequence). This CDR3 is built from 16 residues. The CDR3 sequence is CASSRRTGGGYTEAFF. The DNA for the CDR3 is TGTGCCAGCAGTCGACGAACAGGGGGCGGGTACACTGAAGCTTTCTTT.

The gene calls are TRBV5-6 and TRBJ2-3; unclear D gene. CDR1 and CDR2 (germline): SGHDT, YYEEEE. Trimming stripped 0 bases from V and 3 bases from J, with 11 bases between. The CDR3 loop spans 15 amino acids. The CDR3 here is CASSLVPTRTDTQYF. The CDR3 DNA reads TGTGCCAGCAGCTTGGTCCCGACTCGGACAGATACGCAGTATTTT.

This clone was counted a single time. The chain combines TRBV10-3 with TRBJ2-1; D gene ambiguous. Germline V gene data show CDR1 as ENHRY and CDR2 as SYGVKD. V gave up 2 bases and J gave up 2 bases, with 13 bases separating them. CDR3 size: 16 residues. In nucleotides, the CDR3 is TGTGCCATCAGTGAGCTGGGCCCGAACCCCTACAATGAGCAGTTCTTC. Translating gives CAISELGPNPYNEQFF.

The rearrangement joins TRBV5-6 to TRBJ2-7, with a possible D match to TRBD2 (7 bases). Germline V lookup: CDR1 SGHDT, CDR2 YYEEEE. CDR3 length equals 16 residues. V lost 4 bases and J lost 6, with 23 bases in between. CDR3 sequence reads: CASSLGGVTRPGEQYF. CDR3 DNA sequence: TGTGCCAGCAGCCTAGGGGGGGTCACTAGGCCGGGCGAGCAGTACTTC.

The rearrangement uses TRBV5-1 and TRBJ2-1; the match to TRBD2 covers 9 bases. The V gene end was trimmed by 1 base and the J gene end by 6 bases; junction bases not matched to a gene: 8. The length of the CDR3 is 16 residues. Germline CDR1 is SGHRS and CDR2 is YFSETQ. The CDR3 nucleotides are TGCGCCAGCAGCTTGACCCCGGGACTAGCCGTCAATGAGCAGTTCTTC. Protein: CASSLTPGLAVNEQFF.

Only a few counts were recorded for this clone. This sequence joins TRBV7-2 and TRBJ2-2; D remains unclear. CDR1 SGHTA and CDR2 FQGNSA come from the germline V gene. CDR3 length equals 16 residues. V was shortened by 2 bases and J by 1 base, with 11 bases between the two germline ends. CDR3: CASSLLGYRNTGELFF. The CDR3 region has the DNA TGTGCCAGCAGCTTACTCGGTTACAGGAACACCGGGGAGCTGTTTTTT.

V gene TRBV2 combines with J gene TRBJ1-1, with D tentatively TRBD1 (6 bases). The V end was cut by 7 bases, the J end by 0 bases, with 12 bases between. CDR1 is SNHLY, CDR2 FYNNEI, per germline. The CDR3 length is 14 residues. This CDR3 reads CASTGQGMNTEAFF. CDR3 in DNA: TGTGCCAGCACCGGCCAGGGGATGAACACTGAAGCTTTCTTT.

This clone was seen only once. V usage is TRBV6-1 and J usage is TRBJ1-6, with 7 bases matching TRBD1. J gave up 10 bases and V 3 bases, and 9 bases lay outside the gene matches. CDR1 MNHNS and CDR2 SASEGT come from the germline V gene. The CDR3 contains 15 residues. The CDR3 protein is CASSEEYRGGSPLHF. Written as DNA, the CDR3 is TGTGCCAGCAGTGAGGAGTACAGGGGAGGATCACCCCTCCACTTT.

The gene calls are TRBV5-6 and TRBJ2-3; 9 bases align to TRBD2. Germline CDR1 and CDR2: SGHDT and YYEEEE. V lost 4 bases, J lost 0 bases, and 3 bases stayed unmatched. The CDR3 contains 15 residues. CDR3 sequence: CASSRTSGSTDTQYF. CDR3 in DNA: TGTGCCAGCAGCCGCACTAGCGGGAGCACAGATACGCAGTATTTT.

This clone was picked up a small number of times. The chain joins TRBV20-1 to TRBJ1-1, with unresolved D. The germline V gene encodes CDR1 DFQATT and CDR2 SNEGSKA (reference sequence). V was shortened by 3 bases and J by 1 base, with 15 bases between the two germline ends. The CDR3 contains 15 residues. The CDR3, as DNA: TGCAGTGCTAGTAATAAACAGCGGGGGAACACTGAAGCTTTCTTT. Protein: CSASNKQRGNTEAFF.